This TCR beta chain was recorded in a study of blood T cell repertoires in COVID-19. Study details: The United States, Italy and Spain supplied acute and convalescent COVID-19 samples.

Assay: immunoSEQ multiplex PCR; the TCRdb copy retains only in-frame clones and omits some. The data contain about 170,000 clones, approximately 79% of them singletons. Germline trimming cut 3 bases from V and 2 bases from J; bases unmatched to any gene: 5. Per the germline V gene, CDR1 is SGHTA and CDR2 is FQGNSA. CDR3 size: 15 residues. The specimen sequenced was peripheral blood. This TCR was sampled from a woman in her 40s with COVID-19, enrolled during active disease. This rearrangement joins TRBV7-2 to TRBJ2-7; TRBD2 matches at 9 bases. CDR3 residues: CASSFTLAGPYEQYF. CDR3 sequence (DNA): TGTGCCAGCAGCTTTACCCTAGCGGGACCCTACGAGCAGTACTTC.